One sample yielded the 29 T cell receptor beta chains listed below, sequenced in a study of shared clonotypes between healthy human individuals. Some clones are missing from TCRdb's copy, which holds only in-frame ones; the method was immunoSEQ multiplex PCR. The table includes 650,000 to 800,000 clones, roughly 72% detected once. The specimen sequenced was memory CD4+ T cells sorted from blood. Regarding subset: CD45RA-negative fraction. Receptor source: a woman in her thirties in good health.

V and J are TRBV5-4 and TRBJ2-3; TRBD2 aligns across 10 bases. CDR3 length equals 16 residues. Trimming cost V 3 bases and J 2 bases; bases outside gene matches: 6. Germline V gives CDR1 SGHNT, CDR2 YYREEE (reference sequence). The CDR3 DNA follows: TGTGCCAGCAGCTCGTATCTAGCGGGAGTCACAGATACGCAGTATTTT. This translates into CASSSYLAGVTDTQYF.

The CDR3: CASSLYATGYGGYTF. The CDR3 nucleotides read TGTGCCAGCAGCTTGTATGCGACAGGGTATGGGGGCTACACCTTC. The gene calls are TRBV5-6 and TRBJ1-2, with 7 bases matching TRBD1. Germline values: CDR1 SGHDT, CDR2 YYEEEE. CDR3 length: 15 amino acids. The V gene end was trimmed by 1 base and the J gene end by 8 bases; junction bases not matched to a gene: 11. The whole variable domain, filled in from reference TRBV5-6 and TRBJ1-2, reads DAGVTQSPTHLIKTRGQQVTLRCSPKSGHDTVSWYQQALGQGPQFIFQYYEEEERQRGNFPDRFSGHQFPNYSSELNVNALLLGDSALYLCASSLYATGYGGYTFGSGTRLTVV.

The chain's CDR3 is CASMSPNRGKNIQYF. The CDR3 bases are TGTGCCAGTATGTCCCCTAACAGGGGGAAAAACATTCAGTACTTC. The gene calls are TRBV19 and TRBJ2-4; 8 positions agree with TRBD1. The junction had 9 bases not matched to a gene; V was cut back by 7 bases and J by 4 bases. This CDR3 region has 15 residues. From germline, CDR1 is LNHDA and CDR2 SQIVND (reference sequence). The whole variable domain, filled in from reference TRBV19 and TRBJ2-4, reads DGGITQSPKYLFRKEGQNVTLSCEQNLNHDAMYWYRQDPGQGLRLIYYSQIVNDFQKGDIAEGYSVSREKKESFPLTVTSAQKNPTAFYLCASMSPNRGKNIQYFGAGTRLSVL.

V gene TRBV19 combines with J gene TRBJ2-2, with D perhaps matching TRBD2 (5 bases). V was trimmed by 1 base and J by 6 bases, leaving 9 bases between them. The length of the CDR3 is 14 residues. Germline V gene sequence: CDR1 LNHDA, CDR2 SQIVND (reference sequence). CDR3 residues: CASSIAGGAGELFF. CDR3 nucleotides: TGTGCCAGTAGTATAGCTGGAGGCGCCGGGGAGCTGTTTTTT.

In this sample, this clone turned up a few times. Other DNA sequences in this sample translate to the same CDR3. This chain uses TRBV6-4 with TRBJ2-2; D gene unclear. The CDR3 has 13 residues. With 2 bases removed from V and 4 bases from J, the gap between germline ends came to 5 bases. From germline, CDR1 is MRHNA and CDR2 SNTAGT. CDR3 region: CASSDRGTGELFF. In DNA form, the CDR3 reads TGTGCCAGCAGTGACCGCGGCACCGGGGAGCTGTTTTTT.

The chain couples TRBV14 to TRBJ2-5; D may be TRBD2 (6 bases). CDR1 and CDR2 (germline): SGHDN, FVKESK. The V end was cut by 3 bases, the J end by 6 bases, with 8 bases between. There are 12 residues in the CDR3. DNA for the CDR3: TGTGCCAGCAGCCATGCGGGGAAGACCCAGTACTTC. It is translated as CASSHAGKTQYF.

This clone came up once. Other DNA sequences of this sample code for an identical CDR3. This chain joins TRBV5-1 and TRBJ1-1, with 8 positions matching TRBD1. The V gene's germline CDR1 is SGHRS and CDR2 YFSETQ. The V segment lost 4 bases and the J segment 1 base; nucleotides outside the gene matches: 3. The CDR3 spans 14 residues. CDR3 in DNA: TGCGCCAGCAGCCCAGGGACAGGGAACACTGAAGCTTTCTTT. As protein: CASSPGTGNTEAFF.

The chain joins TRBV27 to TRBJ1-1; 8 bases fit TRBD1. Losses at the gene ends were 6 bases for V and 5 bases for J; bases not matched to a gene: 8. Germline V CDR1 and CDR2: MNHEY, SMNVEV (reference sequence). There are 14 residues in the CDR3. The CDR3 loop reads CASRVLTGGTEAFF. The CDR3 DNA is TGTGCCAGCAGGGTTTTAACAGGGGGAACTGAAGCTTTCTTT.

To note about this clone: This may be a read error: a much more frequent sequence differs by one nucleotide. Other DNA sequences of this sample code for an identical CDR3. The rearrangement uses TRBV29-1 and TRBJ2-7, with TRBD2 identical over 9 bases. The CDR3 is 15 residues long. Looked up from germline, CDR1 is SQVTM and CDR2 is ANQGSEA. The CDR3 spells CSVEDTSGYSYEQYF. The CDR3 DNA is TGCAGCGTTGAAGACACTAGCGGGTACTCCTATGAGCAGTACTTC.

The sample holds many counts of this clone. This CDR3 is also generated by other DNA sequences in the sample. The rearrangement joins TRBV19 to TRBJ2-3; no firm D call. The CDR3 extends over 13 amino acids. Trimming removed 6 bases from V and 6 bases from J, with 13 bases in between. The V gene's germline CDR1 is LNHDA and CDR2 SQIVND (reference sequence). The CDR3 sequence is CASSIPRGDTQYF. CDR3 nucleotides: TGTGCCAGTAGCATCCCCCGAGGCGATACGCAGTATTTT.

The chain uses TRBV14 and TRBJ2-2; D call uncertain. The V and J ends lost 4 bases and 0 bases respectively, with 9 bases between them. The germline V gene encodes CDR1 SGHDN and CDR2 FVKESK. CDR3 length: 15 residues. The CDR3 region is CASSLRTANTGELFF. The CDR3 DNA reads as TGTGCCAGCAGCCTCAGGACCGCGAACACCGGGGAGCTGTTTTTT.

The chain combines TRBV6-6 with TRBJ1-1; D remains ambiguous. Germline V gives CDR1 MNHNY, CDR2 SVGAGI (reference sequence). The CDR3 has 14 residues. Between the trimmed V and J ends, which lost 2 bases and 4 bases, there was a span of 11 bases. The CDR3 reads CASSYREGSTEAFF. The CDR3 DNA is TGTGCCAGCAGTTACCGGGAAGGGAGCACTGAAGCTTTCTTT.

The chain employs TRBV5-1 and TRBJ2-7; possible D gene TRBD2, 6 bases. The germline gives CDR1 SGHRS, CDR2 YFSETQ. This CDR3 spans 14 amino acids. V was pared by 2 bases and J by 4 bases, with 13 bases between. Here the CDR3 reads CASSFVGGGYEQYF. As DNA, the CDR3 is TGCGCCAGCAGCTTCGTGGGGGGTGGATACGAGCAGTACTTC. The full variable domain, completed using reference TRBV5-1 and TRBJ2-7, is KAGVTQTPRYLIKTRGQQVTLSCSPISGHRSVSWYQQTPGQGLQFLFEYFSETQRNKGNFPGRFSGRQFSNSRSEMNVSTLELGDSALYLCASSFVGGGYEQYFGPGTRLTVT.

This sequence joins TRBV2 and TRBJ2-5, with D possibly matching TRBD1 (6 bases). V was pared by 1 base and J by 5 bases, with 14 bases between. Germline CDR1 reads SNHLY; CDR2 reads FYNNEI. The CDR3 contains 15 residues. CDR3 protein: CASSEVGGKGETQYF. The DNA of the CDR3 is TGTGCCAGCAGTGAAGTAGGGGGAAAGGGGGAGACCCAGTACTTC.

Worth noting for this clone: Other nucleotide sequences from this sample produce the same CDR3. The chain couples TRBV19 to TRBJ1-5, with 11 bases fitting TRBD1. CDR1 is LNHDA, CDR2 SQIVND, per germline (reference sequence). V lost 8 bases to trimming and J lost 6 bases; unmatched junction nucleotides: 6. The CDR3 loop spans 14 amino acids. The CDR3 bases are TGTGCCAGTGGAGGACAGGGGGCCGGTCAGCCCCAGCATTTT. Its translation is CASGGQGAGQPQHF.

The table lists this clone with many counts. CDR3 DNA sequence: TGTGCCAGCAGCCCTTACAATGCCTACGAGCAGTACTTC. Protein: CASSPYNAYEQYF. The chain employs TRBV11-2 and TRBJ2-7; D is unresolved. CDR3 length equals 13 residues. Germline loops: CDR1 SGHAT, CDR2 FQNNGV. V was pared by 5 bases and J by 2 bases, with 10 bases between.

This chain uses TRBV18 with TRBJ2-3; D is ambiguous. V dropped 5 bases and J dropped 8 bases, with 11 bases sitting between them. Looked up from germline, CDR1 is KGHSH and CDR2 is LQKENI. CDR3 size: 12 residues. The CDR3 reads CASSYQSSTQYF. The CDR3 DNA is TGTGCCAGCTCATATCAGTCGTCTACGCAGTATTTT.

The CDR3 spells CASSEAVLGTRGNEQFF. The CDR3 bases are TGTGCCAGCAGTGAAGCGGTCCTCGGGACTAGGGGCAATGAGCAGTTCTTC. The chain recombines TRBV2 with TRBJ2-1, with 8 positions matching TRBD2. CDR3 size: 17 residues. CDR1 is SNHLY and CDR2 is FYNNEI in the germline V gene. Trimming took 0 bases from V and 6 from J; bases not matched to a gene: 10.

V usage is TRBV2 and J usage is TRBJ1-2, with a weak D call TRBD1 (6 bases). There are 13 residues in the CDR3. Germline V gene lookup returns CDR1 SNHLY and CDR2 FYNNEI. Trimming shortened V by 6 bases and J by 5 bases, and 13 bases separated the two germline ends. This chain's CDR3 is CASSRDRLYGYTF. In DNA, the CDR3 is TGTGCCAGCAGCCGCGACAGGTTGTATGGCTACACCTTC.

This clone was seen ten or more times. For the CDR3, the DNA is TGTGCCAGCAGTTTCCTCCTAGCGGGAGTTTCCCACGAGCAGTACTTC. Its protein product is CASSFLLAGVSHEQYF. The chain employs TRBV27 and TRBJ2-7, with 10 bases that match TRBD2. V lost 3 bases and J lost 5; bases outside the gene matches: 10. This CDR3 contains 16 residues. The germline V gene encodes CDR1 MNHEY and CDR2 SMNVEV (reference sequence).

The CDR3 DNA reads TGTGCCAGCAGCTTACTCAAAGGTGGCACTCGGGCTAACTATGGCTACACCTTC. Its translation: CASSLLKGGTRANYGYTF. This sequence joins TRBV11-2 and TRBJ1-2; D gene unclear. Germline V CDR1 and CDR2: SGHAT, FQNNGV. The CDR3 contains 18 residues. V was cut by 2 bases and J by 0 bases, with 19 bases left in between.

This clone has a handful of counts. The J gene is TRBJ2-1, the V gene TRBV6-1; D not certain. The germline V and J ends were trimmed by 4 bases and 12 bases, with 10 bases remaining between them. Germline V gene sequence: CDR1 MNHNS, CDR2 SASEGT. This CDR3 spans 11 amino acids. For the CDR3, the DNA is TGTGCCAGCAGTGTTACGGGTGGGCAGTTCTTC. It specifies CASSVTGGQFF.

V gene TRBV6-1 combines with J gene TRBJ1-5, with D possibly matching TRBD1 (5 bases). The CDR3 is 14 amino acids. Germline CDR1 is MNHNS and CDR2 is SASEGT. Trimming pared 8 bases from V and 4 bases from J, leaving 15 bases between. The CDR3: CASFAQGRNQPQHF. CDR3 in DNA: TGTGCCAGCTTCGCCCAGGGTCGGAATCAGCCCCAGCATTTT.

The J gene is TRBJ1-4, the V gene TRBV28, with D maybe TRBD1 (5 bases). V gave up 5 bases and J gave up 0 bases, with 13 bases separating them. The CDR3 loop spans 16 amino acids. CDR1 is MDHEN, CDR2 SYDVKM, per germline. This chain's CDR3 is CASSPALGATNEKLFF. The CDR3 DNA reads TGTGCCAGCAGTCCCGCTCTGGGGGCAACTAATGAAAAACTGTTTTTT.

This clone came up a few times. J is TRBJ2-7 and V is TRBV5-8; weak D call: TRBD2 (6 bases). This CDR3 has 15 amino acids. Between the trimmed V and J ends, which lost 4 bases and 3 bases, there was a span of 17 bases. The germline gives CDR1 SGHTS, CDR2 YDEGEE. CDR3: CASSPYVGGGYEQYF. The CDR3 DNA reads as TGTGCCAGCAGCCCCTATGTGGGAGGAGGCTACGAGCAGTACTTC.

On this clone itself: The junction departs from germline at one end; a sequencing error may be responsible. The chain recombines TRBV7-8 with TRBJ2-1; D might be TRBD2 (7 bases). In germline, CDR1 is SGHVS, CDR2 FQNEAQ. This CDR3 spans 15 amino acids. DNA for the CDR3: TGTGCCAGCAGCCCAGGACTAGGGGGGTACAGTGAGCAGTTCTTC. Amino acid sequence: CASSPGLGGYSEQFF.

V is TRBV28 and J is TRBJ2-5; 11 bases fit TRBD2. The better agreement between TRBJ2-7 and the DNA end casts doubt on the J call. The CDR3 is made up of 15 amino acids. Germline V gene sequence: CDR1 MDHEN, CDR2 SYDVKM. This chain's CDR3 is CASSPRLAGTYEQYF. The CDR3 DNA sequence: TGTGCCAGCAGTCCCAGACTAGCGGGGACCTACGAGCAGTACTTC.

The gene calls are TRBV28 and TRBJ1-2, with D possibly TRBD1 on 6 matching bases. This CDR3 is 16 amino acids long. V was clipped by 2 bases and J by 7 bases, with 20 bases between them. Germline CDR1 reads MDHEN; CDR2 reads SYDVKM. The CDR3 spells CASSLSRTGSLAGYTF. The DNA for the CDR3 is TGTGCCAGCAGTTTAAGTCGTACAGGGAGCTTGGCTGGCTACACCTTC.

On this clone itself: A much more abundant neighbour one base away suggests this may be a read error. Other nucleotide sequences from this sample produce the same CDR3. The chain employs TRBV5-1 and TRBJ1-3, with TRBD1 matching 7 bases. CDR1 and CDR2 (germline): SGHRS, YFSETQ. Trimming at V came to 4 bases and at J to 4 bases, leaving 5 bases not matched to a gene. CDR3 size: 14 residues. The CDR3 sequence: CASSAGTDGNTIYF. DNA of the CDR3: TGCGCCAGCAGCGCGGGGACAGACGGAAACACCATATATTTT.